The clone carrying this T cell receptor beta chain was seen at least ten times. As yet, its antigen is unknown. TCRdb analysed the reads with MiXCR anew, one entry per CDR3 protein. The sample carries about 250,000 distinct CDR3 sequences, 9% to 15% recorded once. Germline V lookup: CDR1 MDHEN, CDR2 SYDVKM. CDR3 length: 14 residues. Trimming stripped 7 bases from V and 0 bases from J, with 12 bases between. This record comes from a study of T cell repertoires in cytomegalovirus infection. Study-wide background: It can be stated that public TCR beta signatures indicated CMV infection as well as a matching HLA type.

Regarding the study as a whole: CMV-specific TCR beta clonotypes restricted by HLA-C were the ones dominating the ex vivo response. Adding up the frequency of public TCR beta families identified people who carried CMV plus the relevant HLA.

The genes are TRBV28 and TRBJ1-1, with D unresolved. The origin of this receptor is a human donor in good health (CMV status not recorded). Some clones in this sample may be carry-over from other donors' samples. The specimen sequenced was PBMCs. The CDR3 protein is CASTTLGMNTEAFF. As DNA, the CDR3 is TGTGCCAGCACCACCCTGGGAATGAACACTGAAGCTTTCTTT.